Shown below are 12 T cell receptor beta chains from a single sample sequenced in a study of radiotherapy plus CTLA-4 blockade in lung cancer. TCRdb keeps only in-frame clones here, not all; method: immunoSEQ multiplex PCR. The sample carries some 52,000 clones, 65% to 85% recorded once. Sequencing was performed on peripheral blood, taken from a patient treated with radiotherapy plus ipilimumab. The origin of the receptors is a human donor with non-small cell lung cancer who had a partial response to radiotherapy plus ipilimumab.

The CDR3 DNA follows: TGCAGCGTTAGAACGCCAGGCGAGCAGTACTTC. Protein sequence: CSVRTPGEQYF. The chain couples TRBV29-1 to TRBJ2-7; no clear D. Trimming took off 5 bases at V and 6 bases at J, with 11 bases between the two ends. The CDR3 is 11 amino acids. The V gene's germline CDR1 is SQVTM and CDR2 ANQGSEA.

For this clone: The junction and the germline gene differ at one end; a read error may be behind it. The V gene is TRBV12-5, the J gene TRBJ1-2, with D perhaps TRBD1 (5 bases). The CDR3 has 12 residues. The germline V gene has CDR1 LGHNT and CDR2 FRNRAP. CDR3 in DNA: TGTGCTAGTGGTTTGTGGGAGGGGAATCAGGCCTTC. Its protein product is CASGLWEGNQAF.

In its sample, this clone was seen once. The chain is built from TRBV5-1 and TRBJ1-1; D not resolved. CDR3 size: 16 residues. From germline, CDR1 is SGHRS and CDR2 YFSETQ. V was pared by 0 bases and J by 0 bases, with 12 bases between. CDR3 nucleotide sequence: TGCGCCAGCAGCTTGGGTCTGGAGCAGCTGAACACTGAAGCTTTCTTT. Protein product: CASSLGLEQLNTEAFF.

V is TRBV19 and J is TRBJ1-3, with 7 bases lining up with TRBD1. J gave up 0 bases and V 5 bases, and 10 bases lay outside the gene matches. Germline assignment: CDR1 LNHDA and CDR2 SQIVND (reference sequence). The length of the CDR3 is 17 residues. CDR3 residues: CASSSSFRDSSGNTIYF. CDR3 coding DNA: TGTGCCAGTAGTTCCTCGTTCCGGGACAGCTCTGGAAACACCATATATTTT.

The genes are TRBV6-5 and TRBJ1-1, with a possible D match to TRBD1 (5 bases). This CDR3 contains 15 residues. Germline CDR1 and CDR2: MNHEY and SVGAGI. V shed 0 bases and J shed 0 bases, with 8 bases lying between them. This chain's CDR3 is CASSYSGALNTEAFF. The DNA of the CDR3 is TGTGCCAGCAGTTACTCTGGGGCCCTGAACACTGAAGCTTTCTTT.

This chain's CDR3 is CASSVEGDMTYEQYF. The CDR3, as DNA: TGTGCCAGCAGCGTAGAGGGGGACATGACCTACGAGCAGTACTTC. V is TRBV9 and J is TRBJ2-7; TRBD1 is a possible D gene (6 bases). The V gene's germline CDR1 is SGDLS and CDR2 YYNGEE. The CDR3 is made up of 15 amino acids. V was cut by 0 bases and J by 2 bases, with 12 bases left in between. Looking up the rest from reference TRBV9 and TRBJ2-7 gives the full variable domain: DSGVTQTPKHLITATGQRVTLRCSPRSGDLSVYWYQQSLDQGLQFLIQYYNGEERAKGNILERFSAQQFPDLHSELNLSSLELGDSALYFCASSVEGDMTYEQYFGPGTRLTVT.

The V and J genes are TRBV14 and TRBJ1-2; TRBD1 might be the D (5 bases). CDR3 length equals 15 residues. The germline CDR1 and CDR2 sequences are SGHDN and FVKESK. V was trimmed by 2 bases and J by 4 bases, leaving 14 bases between them. Written as DNA, the CDR3 is TGTGCCAGCAGCCAATTAAGGGAGGGGACCTATGGCTACACCTTC. Its translation: CASSQLREGTYGYTF. Together with reference TRBV14 and TRBJ1-2, the CDR3 gives the full variable domain: EAGVTQFPSHSVIEKGQTVTLRCDPISGHDNLYWYRRVMGKEIKFLLHFVKESKQDESGMPNNRFLAERTGGTYSTLKVQPAELEDSGVYFCASSQLREGTYGYTFGSGTRLTVV.

The chain employs TRBV5-1 and TRBJ1-2; 11 bases agree with TRBD1. Germline CDR1 SGHRS, CDR2 YFSETQ. The J segment lost 7 bases and the V segment lost 4 bases, leaving 9 bases of the junction unmatched. CDR3 length: 15 amino acids. The CDR3 loop reads CASSPRTGGFSGYTF. The CDR3 DNA reads TGCGCCAGCAGCCCTCGGACAGGGGGCTTCAGTGGCTACACCTTC.

This sequence joins TRBV7-2 and TRBJ2-3, with TRBD2 identical over 12 bases. V lost 2 bases, J lost 2 bases, and 5 bases stayed unmatched. Germline CDR1 reads SGHTA; CDR2 reads FQGNSA. CDR3 size: 17 residues. CDR3 sequence reads: CASSLLAGGPFTDTQYF. CDR3 coding DNA: TGTGCCAGCAGCTTACTAGCGGGGGGGCCTTTCACAGATACGCAGTATTTT.

This clone was observed a few times. The chain joins TRBV6-5 to TRBJ1-2; 8 nucleotides align to TRBD1. Germline CDR1 reads MNHEY; CDR2 reads SVGAGI. The trim removed 3 bases at V and 8 bases at J, leaving 14 bases unmatched. CDR3 size: 16 residues. The CDR3 region has the DNA TGTGCCAGCAGTTATTTATCAGGGGGCGCAGGAGGCGGCTACACCTTC. Its protein is CASSYLSGGAGGGYTF.

This chain uses TRBV19 with TRBJ1-1; D call uncertain. Germline CDR1 reads LNHDA; CDR2 reads SQIVND (reference sequence). The CDR3 is 13 amino acids. The ends were cut back, 4 bases at V and 3 bases at J, with 9 bases in the middle. The CDR3 DNA reads TGTGCCAGTAGTAGTCGGCGGGACACTGAAGCTTTCTTT. Translating it yields CASSSRRDTEAFF.

As DNA, the CDR3 is TGTGCCAGCAGCTTAGCAGGGGACACCGGGGAGCTGTTTTTT. Amino acids: CASSLAGDTGELFF. The rearrangement links TRBV7-3 to TRBJ2-2; D is perhaps TRBD1 (6 bases). The CDR3 is 14 residues long. The germline gives CDR1 SGHTA, CDR2 FQGTGA. V lost 2 bases to trimming and J lost 3 bases, with 7 bases between them.